One and the same sample provided the 14 T cell receptor beta chains below, sequenced in a study of molecular identifiers for immune sequencing clone quantification. TCRdb reanalysed the PCR reads using MiXCR and keeps one entry per CDR3 protein. The repertoire holds about 40,000 distinct CDR3 sequences, with roughly 22% as singletons. Sequencing was done on a sample of naive CD8+ T cells from blood, with Jurkat cell RNA spiked in. The subset was: FACS-sorted CD8+CD4-CCR7+CD45RA+ naive T cells. These receptors were collected from a human donor in good health. Some libraries in this study had Jurkat cell RNA spiked in.

This clonotype was detected ten times or more. The chain employs TRBV30 and TRBJ2-4; no firm D call. In germline, CDR1 is GTSNPN, CDR2 SVGIG (reference sequence). The CDR3 has 13 amino acids. The V and J ends lost 1 base and 0 bases respectively, with 4 bases between them. DNA for the CDR3: TGTGCCTGGAGTGAACTAGCCAAAAACATTCAGTACTTC. It yields the protein CAWSELAKNIQYF.

The chain joins TRBV4-3 to TRBJ2-3; D is unresolved. Germline V lookup: CDR1 LGHNA, CDR2 YSLEER. Between the trimmed V and J ends, which lost 6 bases and 1 base, there was a span of 14 bases. The CDR3 sequence is 15 residues long. CDR3 sequence reads: CASSPRLSGTDTQYF. The CDR3, as DNA: TGCGCCAGCAGTCCCCGTCTTTCGGGCACAGATACGCAGTATTTT.

Comment on this clonotype: Given a much more abundant clone one base away, this may be a read error. This chain connects TRBV20-1 to TRBJ2-1; possibly TRBD1 for D (8 bases). Germline CDR1 and CDR2: DFQATT and SNEGSKA (reference sequence). The CDR3 runs to 15 residues. CDR3 sequence (DNA): TGCAGTGCCTCACCTCAACAGGGGGACTACAAAGAGCAGTTCTTC. Protein sequence: CSASPQQGDYKEQFF.

CDR3 coding DNA: TGTGCCAGCAGCGTAGGGGTGGGAGGGGGCCAAGGTGACACTGAAGCTTTCTTT. This codes for CASSVGVGGGQGDTEAFF. The genes are TRBV9 and TRBJ1-1; 7 positions agree with TRBD1. The CDR3 has 18 residues. CDR1 and CDR2 (germline): SGDLS, YYNGEE. V lost 0 bases to trimming and J lost 3 bases; unmatched junction nucleotides: 14.

This clonotype was seen only a few times. The V gene is TRBV7-6, the J gene TRBJ2-1; D gene ambiguous. The CDR3 runs 15 residues. Trimming cost V 1 base and J 2 bases, with 9 bases left between them. CDR1 is SGHVS and CDR2 is FNYEAQ in the germline V gene. The CDR3 coding sequence is TGTGCCAGCAGCTTAGAGAGAGGAACCTACAATGAGCAGTTCTTC. It codes for CASSLERGTYNEQFF.

Only a few counts were recorded for this clonotype. The gene calls are TRBV2 and TRBJ1-1; TRBD1 is a possible D gene (6 bases). The CDR3 has 11 amino acids. Trimming pared 10 bases from V and 4 bases from J, leaving 10 bases between. In germline, CDR1 is SNHLY, CDR2 FYNNEI. This chain's CDR3 is CANGGSTEAFF. CDR3 sequence (DNA): TGTGCCAACGGGGGCAGCACTGAAGCTTTCTTT.

The DNA of the CDR3 is TGTGCCAGCAGCTTAGTGACGAACACCGGGGAGCTGTTTTTT. It encodes CASSLVTNTGELFF. The rearrangement links TRBV7-9 to TRBJ2-2; D unclear. V was trimmed by 1 base and J by 0 bases, leaving 3 bases between them. The length of the CDR3 is 14 residues. Germline loops: CDR1 SEHNR, CDR2 FQNEAQ (reference sequence).

In this sample, this clonotype turned up many times. The chain uses TRBV6-5 and TRBJ2-3, with TRBD2 as a possible D gene (6 bases). CDR3 size: 13 residues. Germline V gives CDR1 MNHEY, CDR2 SVGAGI. Trimming removed 5 bases at V and 6 bases at J, with 12 bases between. The chain's CDR3 is CASSRTIFDTQYF. CDR3 sequence (DNA): TGTGCCAGCAGTCGGACTATCTTTGATACGCAGTATTTT.

In its sample, this clonotype was seen a few times. The rearrangement uses TRBV7-2 and TRBJ1-4; D uncertain. CDR1 and CDR2 (germline): SGHTA, FQGNSA. The CDR3 is 10 residues long. Trimming shortened V by 7 bases and J by 5 bases, and 2 bases separated the two germline ends. The CDR3 reads CASKNEKLFF. The CDR3 DNA follows: TGTGCCAGCAAGAATGAAAAACTGTTTTTT. Complete variable domain (other parts from reference TRBV7-2 and TRBJ1-4): GAGVSQSPSNKVTEKGKDVELRCDPISGHTALYWYRQSLGQGLEFLIYFQGNSAPDKSGLPSDRFSAERTGGSVSTLTIQRTQQEDSAVYLCASKNEKLFFGSGTQLSVL.

Notes on this clonotype: A much larger clone lies one base from this, so it may be a read error. The chain uses TRBV7-9 and TRBJ1-1; D not certain. The germline gives CDR1 SEHNR, CDR2 FQNEAQ (reference sequence). The CDR3 sequence is 14 residues long. For the CDR3, the DNA is TGTGCCAGCAGGGGAAGAGTGGGGAACGCTGAAGCTTTCTTT. It codes for CASRGRVGNAEAFF.

Written as DNA, the CDR3 is TGTGCCAGCAGCTTAGGGGGGACTGCCGATCCCCACGAGCAGTACTTC. This translates into CASSLGGTADPHEQYF. V usage is TRBV7-2 and J usage is TRBJ2-7; D may be TRBD2 (6 bases). The V gene's germline CDR1 is SGHTA and CDR2 FQGNSA. V dropped 1 base and J dropped 5 bases, with 18 bases sitting between them. The CDR3 consists of 16 residues. The full variable domain, its missing parts supplied by reference TRBV7-2 and TRBJ2-7, is GAGVSQSPSNKVTEKGKDVELRCDPISGHTALYWYRQSLGQGLEFLIYFQGNSAPDKSGLPSDRFSAERTGGSVSTLTIQRTQQEDSAVYLCASSLGGTADPHEQYFGPGTRLTVT.

A single count supports this clonotype. A much larger clonotype is one base distant, so this may be a read error. The genes are TRBV5-1 and TRBJ2-7; weak D call: TRBD2 (6 bases). Germline CDR1 and CDR2: SGHRS and YFSETQ. This CDR3 has 13 residues. The CDR3 region is CASSWLGGDEQHF. In DNA form, the CDR3 reads TGCGCCAGCAGCTGGCTCGGAGGGGACGAGCAGCACTTC.

A few counts support this clonotype. The V gene is TRBV6-9, the J gene TRBJ1-6; D unclear. From germline, CDR1 is MNHGY and CDR2 SVAAGI. CDR3 length: 13 amino acids. Trimming removed 8 bases from V and 7 bases from J, with 12 bases in between. The CDR3 sequence is CASGLTPNSPLHF. The CDR3 DNA reads TGTGCCAGCGGATTGACCCCGAATTCACCCCTCCACTTT.

The table lists this clonotype with many counts. Here the CDR3 reads CASRHIGDSGNEQFF. CDR3 nucleotide sequence: TGCGCCAGCAGACATATAGGGGACAGCGGGAATGAGCAGTTCTTC. This chain links TRBV4-3 with TRBJ2-1; D possibly corresponds to TRBD1 (7 bases). Trimming took 6 bases from V and 7 from J, leaving 19 bases between them. From germline, CDR1 is LGHNA and CDR2 YSLEER. The CDR3 consists of 15 residues.